This TCR beta chain was recovered during a study of beta chain features in type 1 diabetes. General study points: Cells with high TCR expression could be over-represented when cDNA is sequenced. All four CD4+ subsets from Type 1 diabetes patients carried moderately but significantly shorter TCRB CDR3s.

Points on this clone: Its cognate antigen is unknown.

The isolated RNA, all of it, was reverse transcribed, so expressed TCRB transcripts were what got sequenced. The protocol was immunoSEQ multiplex PCR, while the TCRdb copy is restricted to in-frame clones and leaves out a portion. This table holds hundreds of thousands of clones, around 16% found once. CDR3 length: 14 amino acids. The germline gives CDR1 MNHEY, CDR2 SMNVEV (reference sequence). V gave up 5 bases and J gave up 6 bases, with 13 bases separating them. The TCR sequence derives from a man younger than 35 with type 1 diabetes. The genes are TRBV27 and TRBJ2-2; possibly TRBD2 for D (5 bases). The material sequenced was naive CD4+ T cells from blood. CDR3 in DNA: TGTGCCAGCAGTCGGGAAACTCTCGCCGGGGAGCTGTTTTTT. This encodes CASSRETLAGELFF.